These 21 T cell receptor beta chains share one sample of origin, sequenced in a study of blood T cell repertoires in COVID-19. Clones were read by immunoSEQ multiplex PCR, and TCRdb kept only the in-frame ones, dropping some. Among about 110,000 clones listed, 70% to 90% were seen once. The sample taken for sequencing was peripheral blood. Receptors were obtained from a human donor in a cohort sampled during active COVID-19.

V and J are TRBV7-6 and TRBJ2-1; tentative D call: TRBD2 (6 bases). CDR3 size: 17 residues. Trimming left V 1 base short and J 0 bases short, with 13 bases between. From germline, CDR1 is SGHVS and CDR2 FNYEAQ. CDR3 protein: CASSLVGGSLSYNEQFF. Here the CDR3 DNA reads TGTGCCAGCAGCTTAGTGGGAGGCTCCCTCTCCTACAATGAGCAGTTCTTC.

This clone was counted between two and nine times. This CDR3 is CASSGGGIRGDTEAFF. CDR3 sequence (DNA): TGTGCCAGCAGTGGGGGGGGGATCAGGGGCGATACTGAAGCTTTCTTT. The chain is built from TRBV25-1 and TRBJ1-1; TRBD1 is a possible D gene (6 bases). The V and J ends lost 4 bases and 5 bases respectively, with 20 bases between them. Germline V CDR1 and CDR2: MGHDK, SYGVNS. This CDR3 has 16 residues.

This chain connects TRBV11-2 to TRBJ2-1; 10 nucleotides line up with TRBD2. J was trimmed by 6 bases and V by 5 bases; bases with no gene match: 10. The CDR3 is made up of 16 amino acids. Germline values: CDR1 SGHAT, CDR2 FQNNGV. Here the CDR3 DNA reads TGTGCCAGCAGCCCCCTAACTAGCGGGGCCATCAATGAGCAGTTCTTC. This codes for CASSPLTSGAINEQFF.

This chain joins TRBV9 and TRBJ1-2, with TRBD1 as a possible D gene (6 bases). The CDR3 loop spans 15 amino acids. The germline gives CDR1 SGDLS, CDR2 YYNGEE. V was pared by 0 bases and J by 2 bases, with 11 bases between. DNA for the CDR3: TGTGCCAGCAGCGTAGACCCAGGACAGAACTATGGCTACACCTTC. This gives the protein CASSVDPGQNYGYTF. The full variable domain, with the rest looked up from reference TRBV9 and TRBJ1-2, is DSGVTQTPKHLITATGQRVTLRCSPRSGDLSVYWYQQSLDQGLQFLIQYYNGEERAKGNILERFSAQQFPDLHSELNLSSLELGDSALYFCASSVDPGQNYGYTFGSGTRLTVV.

The table lists this clone with a few counts. V is TRBV4-2 and J is TRBJ1-5; no definite D call. Trimming pared 0 bases from V and 6 bases from J, leaving 12 bases between. Germline V gene data show CDR1 as LGHNA and CDR2 as YNFKEQ. This CDR3 has 15 amino acids. This chain's CDR3 is CASSQEEGRGQPQHF. The CDR3 DNA follows: TGTGCCAGCAGCCAAGAGGAGGGCCGAGGTCAGCCCCAGCATTTT.

The J gene is TRBJ1-2, the V gene TRBV28, with TRBD1 as a possible D gene (6 bases). Germline V gene sequence: CDR1 MDHEN, CDR2 SYDVKM. Trimming took 5 bases from V and 2 from J, leaving 15 bases between them. The CDR3 runs to 15 residues. The CDR3 loop is CASSLSDRPNYGYTF. In nucleotides, the CDR3 is TGTGCCAGCAGTCTCAGCGACAGGCCCAACTATGGCTACACCTTC.

This chain joins TRBV6-5 and TRBJ2-7, with 8 bases identical to TRBD2. The CDR3 length is 14 residues. CDR1 MNHEY and CDR2 SVGAGI come from the germline V gene. Losses at the gene ends were 0 bases for V and 2 bases for J; bases not matched to a gene: 0. DNA for the CDR3: TGTGCCAGCAGTTACTCTAGCGGGGCCTACGAGCAGTACTTC. Its protein is CASSYSSGAYEQYF.

This clone was recorded only once. J is TRBJ2-5 and V is TRBV28, with a tentative D call TRBD1 (6 bases). Germline CDR1 and CDR2: MDHEN and SYDVKM. Trimming stripped 5 bases from V and 4 bases from J, with 17 bases between. CDR3 length equals 15 residues. The chain's CDR3 is CASSRTEIKGETQYF. The CDR3 nucleotides are TGTGCCAGCAGTAGGACAGAGATTAAGGGAGAGACCCAGTACTTC. Together with reference TRBV28 and TRBJ2-5, the CDR3 gives the full variable domain: DVKVTQSSRYLVKRTGEKVFLECVQDMDHENMFWYRQDPGLGLRLIYFSYDVKMKEKGDIPEGYSVSREKKERFSLILESASTNQTSMYLCASSRTEIKGETQYFGPGTRLLVL.

The chain employs TRBV9 and TRBJ2-7; TRBD2 agrees at 10 bases. The CDR3 has 16 amino acids. The V and J ends lost 3 bases and 4 bases, in that order; junction bases with no gene match: 10. The germline V gene encodes CDR1 SGDLS and CDR2 YYNGEE. CDR3 region: CASSESTGTSVYEQYF. Here the CDR3 DNA reads TGTGCCAGCAGCGAGTCCACCGGGACTAGCGTATACGAGCAGTACTTC.

The V and J genes are TRBV3-1 (or the pseudogene TRBV3-2) and TRBJ1-5; 9 bases agree with TRBD1. V was pared by 4 bases and J by 7 bases, with 8 bases of the junction left unmatched. The CDR3 is 15 amino acids. Germline-derived CDR1 and CDR2 are LGHDT and YNNKEL (reference sequence). The CDR3 sequence: CASSLNRGLGQPQHF. The CDR3 nucleotides are TGTGCCAGCAGCCTTAACAGGGGGCTAGGGCAGCCCCAGCATTTT.

This clone showed up just a few times. The chain recombines TRBV7-9 with TRBJ1-2; 7 nucleotides align to TRBD1. The CDR3 runs 14 residues. With V trimmed by 5 bases and J by 8 bases, 11 bases remained unmatched. Germline assignment: CDR1 SEHNR and CDR2 FQNEAQ (reference sequence). CDR3 bases: TGTGCCAGCAGCCAACCGGGACAGTTACGCGGCTACACCTTC. It specifies CASSQPGQLRGYTF.

This clone was recorded once. This chain links TRBV2 with TRBJ1-3, with D tentatively TRBD1 (6 bases). This CDR3 comprises 16 residues. V dropped 5 bases and J dropped 0 bases, with 14 bases sitting between them. Germline loops: CDR1 SNHLY, CDR2 FYNNEI. CDR3 sequence: CASSPLDRYSGNTIYF. Written as DNA, the CDR3 is TGTGCCAGCAGTCCATTAGACAGGTACTCTGGAAACACCATATATTTT.

This clone was counted many times. This chain links TRBV6-1 with TRBJ1-4; TRBD1 might be the D (6 bases). The CDR3 has 17 residues. Trimming took 4 bases from V and 0 from J, leaving 15 bases between them. Germline CDR1 MNHNS, CDR2 SASEGT. In DNA, the CDR3 is TGTGCCAGCAGTGCCAGACTCTCAGGGGCAACTAATGAAAAACTGTTTTTT. Protein: CASSARLSGATNEKLFF.

The rearrangement joins TRBV5-1 to TRBJ2-5; D not resolved. The CDR3 length is 14 residues. From germline, CDR1 is SGHRS and CDR2 YFSETQ. V was cut by 0 bases and J by 1 base, with 7 bases left in between. CDR3 protein: CASSLGAAQETQYF. In nucleotides, the CDR3 is TGCGCCAGCAGCTTGGGGGCAGCCCAAGAGACCCAGTACTTC.

This chain joins TRBV21-1 and TRBJ1-5; the table's D call, TRBD1, has no DNA check behind it. TRBV21-1 is given as a pseudogene. The length of the CDR3 is 15 residues. DNA of the CDR3: TGTGCCAGCAGCTCCCAGAATAGGGGGAATCAGCCCCAGCATTTT. Protein sequence: CASSSQNRGNQPQHF.

J is TRBJ1-1 and V is TRBV7-2; D may be TRBD1 (6 bases). The CDR3 totals 15 residues. Germline V CDR1 and CDR2: SGHTA, FQGNSA. Deletions cut 0 bases from V and 5 bases from J, with 13 bases between. The CDR3 coding sequence is TGTGCCAGCAGCTTAGCGGGGGCGGCCGAGACTGAAGCTTTCTTT. It yields the protein CASSLAGAAETEAFF.

The chain carries TRBV9 and TRBJ2-1; TRBD2 aligns across 7 bases. The J segment lost 0 bases and the V segment lost 0 bases, leaving 3 bases of the junction unmatched. The CDR3 covers 16 residues. Per the germline V gene, CDR1 is SGDLS and CDR2 is YYNGEE. The CDR3 DNA reads as TGTGCCAGCAGCGTAGTCGGCGGGAGCTCCTACAATGAGCAGTTCTTC. Its translation is CASSVVGGSSYNEQFF.

This clone was detected a few times. Distinct nucleotide sequences in the sample also encode this CDR3. The gene calls are TRBV30 and TRBJ2-7; 11 positions agree with TRBD1. With 0 bases clipped from V and 9 bases from J, the junction kept 4 bases outside the gene matches. CDR1 GTSNPN and CDR2 SVGIG come from the germline V gene (reference sequence). The CDR3 has 13 amino acids. The chain's CDR3 is CAWSVGTGGGQYF. DNA of the CDR3: TGTGCCTGGAGTGTAGGGACAGGGGGGGGGCAGTACTTC.

The chain couples TRBV6-6 to TRBJ1-1; D unclear. V lost 2 bases to trimming and J lost 6 bases, with 7 bases between them. This CDR3 spans 12 amino acids. CDR1 MNHNY and CDR2 SVGAGI come from the germline V gene (reference sequence). CDR3 bases: TGTGCCAGCAGTTACATGGAGGCTGAAGCTTTCTTT. It translates to CASSYMEAEAFF.

The chain is built from TRBV7-9 and TRBJ2-7; 9 bases are a match to TRBD2. Germline values: CDR1 SEHNR, CDR2 FQNEAQ (reference sequence). The CDR3 contains 16 residues. The trim removed 2 bases at V and 6 bases at J, leaving 11 bases unmatched. The CDR3 DNA sequence: TGTGCCAGCAGCTTAAATAAGGCGGGAGGGGCCGGCGAGCAGTACTTC. Protein sequence: CASSLNKAGGAGEQYF.

The genes are TRBV6-5 and TRBJ1-4; 8 nucleotides agree with TRBD1. The V and J ends lost 4 bases and 7 bases, in that order; junction bases with no gene match: 2. Germline V gives CDR1 MNHEY, CDR2 SVGAGI. The CDR3 length is 13 residues. The DNA for the CDR3 is TGTGCCAGCAGTTTTGACAGGGGTGAAAAACTGTTTTTT. It translates to CASSFDRGEKLFF.